This T cell receptor beta chain derives from a study of early T cells in non-severe SARS-CoV-2 infection. The CDR3 loop spans 14 amino acids. V was pared by 0 bases and J by 1 base, with 7 bases between. The germline CDR1 and CDR2 sequences are LGHDT and YNNKEL (reference sequence). Molecules of cDNA were individually given unique molecular identifiers that were attached to them. MiXCR, run by TCRdb on the 5' RACE reads, gives a single entry per CDR3 protein. The sample holds some 33,000 distinct CDR3 sequences; approximately 5.4% are singletons and the top ten take around 13%. This clonotype was counted ten times or more. Antigen specificity is unknown. Study-wide findings and caveats: VDJdb matching skewed toward anti-spike CD8 responses, missing private and CD4 specificities.

The sequenced sample consisted of whole blood. This TCR came from an adult who was a healthcare worker with PCR-confirmed SARS-CoV-2 infection or an uninfected control (not recorded which). The chain joins TRBV3-1 to TRBJ2-7; tentatively, D is TRBD2 (5 bases). The CDR3 sequence is CASSQDEGSYEQYF. DNA of the CDR3: TGTGCCAGCAGCCAAGATGAGGGTTCCTACGAGCAGTACTTC.